The entry that follows covers one T cell receptor (beta chain) sequence. The sample originates from a study of cytomegalovirus exposure and HLA in healthy donors. This CDR3 contains 16 residues. Germline CDR1 reads SNHLY; CDR2 reads FYNNEI. Trimming removed 8 bases from V and 1 base from J, with 18 bases in between. The PCR ran on 60 Vbeta and 13 Jbeta primers. Assay: immunoSEQ multiplex PCR; the TCRdb copy retains only in-frame clones and omits some. The profile shows over 110,000 clones, 82% of them singletons. The receptor comes from a male donor in good health and CMV-seronegative. The V call is TRBV2, the J call TRBJ2-1, with TRBD2 as a possible D gene (6 bases). The sequenced sample consisted of PBMCs. The CDR3 bases are TGTGCCAGCGAGGACTATCTCGGTGGTTCCTACAATGAGCAGTTCTTC. It translates to CASEDYLGGSYNEQFF.